A single TCR beta chain is shown here with its context. This sample stems from a study of blood T cell repertoires in COVID-19. Germline V CDR1 and CDR2: MGHRA, YSYEKL. CDR3 length: 14 amino acids. V gave up 3 bases and J gave up 8 bases; unmatched junction bases: 8. Assay: immunoSEQ multiplex PCR; the TCRdb copy retains only in-frame clones and omits some. The table shows 72,000 or so clones, with over 85% occurring only once. The sample consisted of peripheral blood. This chain uses TRBV4-1 with TRBJ1-2; 8 nucleotides match TRBD1. The clonotype comes from a man aged 55 to 69 with acute or convalescent COVID-19. CDR3 amino acids: CASSQDRVTGGYTF. CDR3 bases: TGCGCCAGCAGCCAGGACAGGGTTACAGGGGGCTACACCTTC.